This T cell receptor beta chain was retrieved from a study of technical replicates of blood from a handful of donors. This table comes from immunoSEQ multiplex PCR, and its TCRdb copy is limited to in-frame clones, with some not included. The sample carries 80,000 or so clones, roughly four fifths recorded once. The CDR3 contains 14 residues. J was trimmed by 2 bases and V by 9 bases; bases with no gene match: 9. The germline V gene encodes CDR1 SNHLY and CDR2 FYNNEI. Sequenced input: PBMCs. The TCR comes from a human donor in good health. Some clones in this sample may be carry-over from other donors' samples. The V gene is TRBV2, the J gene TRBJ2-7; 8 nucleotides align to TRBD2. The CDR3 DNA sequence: TGTGCCAGTCAACCCCGGGGGGGCCCCTACGAGCAGTACTTC. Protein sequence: CASQPRGGPYEQYF.